Listed below are T cell receptor beta chains from one sample, sequenced in a study of cytomegalovirus exposure and HLA in healthy donors. TCRdb's copy holds only in-frame clones and misses some; the assay was immunoSEQ multiplex PCR. Of 55,000 to 80,000 clones listed, around 86% are singletons. Material for sequencing was PBMCs. The receptors here all came from a female donor in good health and CMV-seronegative. The CDR3 runs from the conserved cysteine through the conserved F or W. The D gene is left open where the match is weak. A clone size is listed for some rows: how often the clone was seen (once, few, many), or a class if it is expanded.

abundance	d_gene	v_gene	j_gene	CDR3aa	CDR3nt
NA	NA	TRBV30	TRBJ1-3	CAFRTGGGNTIYF	TGTGCCTTCAGGACGGGAGGAGGAAACACCATATATTTT
NA	TRBD2	TRBV27	TRBJ2-1	CASSEGTSGNNEQFF	TGTGCCAGCAGTGAAGGGACTAGCGGGAATAATGAGCAGTTCTTC
NA	TRBD1	TRBV7-8	TRBJ2-5	CASKSRQGPTLQETQYF	TGTGCCAGCAAGTCGAGACAGGGTCCCACATTGCAAGAGACCCAGTACTTC
NA	TRBD1	TRBV18	TRBJ1-5	CASSPLTGGNQPQHF	TGTGCCAGCTCACCCCTTACAGGGGGCAATCAGCCCCAGCATTTT
NA	TRBD2	TRBV28	TRBJ2-1	CASSPASSGDYNEQFF	TGTGCCAGCAGTCCAGCCTCTAGCGGAGACTACAATGAGCAGTTCTTC
NA	TRBD1	TRBV6-5	TRBJ1-1	CASSYSRTGHTEAFF	TGTGCCAGCAGTTACTCACGGACAGGCCATACTGAAGCTTTCTTT
NA	TRBD1	TRBV19	TRBJ2-5	CASSMGRGQETQYF	TGTGCCAGTAGTATGGGCAGGGGGCAAGAGACCCAGTACTTC
NA	NA	TRBV28	TRBJ2-7	CASRTGGAVVYF	TGTGCCAGCCGAACCGGAGGAGCCGTTGTGTACTTC
NA	NA	TRBV7-6	TRBJ2-3	CASSLEGGLNTDTQYF	TGTGCCAGCAGCTTAGAGGGCGGACTTAACACAGATACGCAGTATTTT
NA	TRBD2	TRBV9	TRBJ2-1	CASSRGGAGGNNEQFF	TGTGCCAGCAGCCGAGGGGGGGCGGGAGGTAACAATGAGCAGTTCTTC
once	NA	TRBV5-1	TRBJ2-1	CASSLGSALGEQFF	TGCGCCAGCAGCTTGGGGAGCGCCCTTGGGGAGCAGTTCTTC
NA	TRBD2	TRBV4-1	TRBJ2-7	CASSQERTSGGNEQYF	TGCGCCAGCAGCCAAGAACGGACTAGCGGGGGCAACGAGCAGTACTTC
NA	NA	TRBV9	TRBJ1-5	CASSPTGGLDQPQHF	TGTGCCAGCAGCCCCACCGGGGGGTTGGATCAGCCCCAGCATTTT
NA	NA	TRBV7-8	TRBJ1-5	CASSFRTNGNQPQHF	TGTGCCAGCAGCTTCCGGACTAACGGCAATCAGCCCCAGCATTTT
NA	NA	TRBV7-9	TRBJ2-5	CASSPGLGGHQETQYF	TGTGCCAGCAGCCCAGGACTAGGGGGACACCAAGAGACCCAGTACTTC
once	TRBD1	TRBV2	TRBJ1-4	CASSDGTVATNEKLFF	TGTGCCAGCAGTGATGGGACAGTTGCAACTAATGAAAAACTGTTTTTT
once	TRBD1	TRBV19	TRBJ1-6	CASSPTTGTSPLHF	TGTGCCAGTAGTCCGACGACAGGGACCTCACCCCTCCACTTT
few	TRBD1	TRBV7-8	TRBJ2-6	CASSSRGTGLSGANVLTF	TGTGCCAGCAGCTCCAGAGGGACAGGACTCTCTGGGGCCAACGTCCTGACTTTC
NA	TRBD2	TRBV11-2	TRBJ2-7	CASSLGVGLSYEQYF	TGTGCCAGCAGCTTAGGGGTGGGACTATCTTACGAGCAGTACTTC
NA	TRBD2	TRBV27	TRBJ2-5	CASSLAGGLTQYF	TGTGCCAGCAGTTTAGCGGGGGGCCTGACCCAGTACTTC
NA	TRBD1	TRBV27	TRBJ1-6	CASSSGQSSYNSPLHF	TGTGCCAGCAGCTCGGGACAGAGCTCCTATAATTCACCCCTCCACTTT
NA	TRBD1	TRBV7-6	TRBJ2-7	CASSLPGQVYEQYF	TGTGCCAGCAGCTTACCGGGACAGGTATACGAGCAGTACTTC
NA	TRBD2	TRBV11-2	TRBJ2-7	CASSLGLAEPYEQYF	TGTGCCAGCAGCTTAGGACTAGCGGAACCCTACGAGCAGTACTTC
NA	NA	TRBV27	TRBJ2-3	CASSLGPTADTRYF	TGTGCCAGCAGTTTGGGTCCGACAGCAGATACGCGGTATTTT
NA	TRBD2	TRBV10-3	TRBJ2-3	CAIRRDTTSGYTDTQYF	TGTGCCATCAGGAGGGACACGACTAGCGGCTACACAGATACGCAGTATTTT
NA	TRBD2	TRBV5-6	TRBJ2-7	CASRGRGTSGYEQYF	TGTGCCAGCAGGGGACGCGGGACTAGCGGCTACGAGCAGTACTTC
few	TRBD1	TRBV5-8	TRBJ1-2	CASSLVGQAYGYTF	TGTGCCAGCAGCTTGGTGGGACAGGCATATGGCTACACCTTC
NA	TRBD1	TRBV9	TRBJ1-4	CASSGGTAEKLFF	TGTGCCAGCAGCGGAGGGACAGCAGAAAAACTGTTTTTT
NA	NA	TRBV5-1	TRBJ1-2	CASSWGGEGVYGYTF	TGCGCCAGCAGCTGGGGGGGAGAAGGCGTCTATGGCTACACCTTC
once	NA	TRBV5-1	TRBJ1-2	CASSLGQQDNYGYTF	TGCGCCAGCAGCTTGGGGCAACAGGATAACTATGGCTACACCTTC
NA	NA	TRBV6-5	TRBJ1-4	CASSRGNEKLFF	TGTGCCAGCAGCCGGGGTAATGAAAAACTGTTTTTT
NA	NA	TRBV19	TRBJ1-1	CASSITLPMNTEAFF	TGTGCCAGTAGTATAACTTTACCTATGAACACTGAAGCTTTCTTT